This T cell receptor beta chain originates from a study of blood T cells in healthy people across ages. Study-level background: Template switching picked up about one barcoded beta molecule for each two T cells. Study-level results: As age increased, TCR beta diversity per million T cells fell in a roughly linear fashion.

With a J-beta primer mix and a sample-barcoded 5' primer, a second PCR ran roughly 6 to 12 cycles. Every molecule of cDNA carried a tag from a template-switch adaptor with 12 random nucleotides. One entry per CDR3 protein results from TCRdb running MiXCR on the 5' RACE reads. The sample records 600,000 to 850,000 distinct CDR3 sequences, around 40% being singletons. Total RNA was extracted at no less than 6 micrograms per sample. The germline gives CDR1 SGHTA, CDR2 FQGTGA. The CDR3 has 16 amino acids. V lost 2 bases to trimming and J lost 7 bases; unmatched junction nucleotides: 12. This clonotype was picked up a small number of times. Its target is unknown.

Sequencing input: blood. The receptor was derived from a woman aged 55-69 years in good health. The rearrangement links TRBV7-3 to TRBJ2-7, with 9 nucleotides matching TRBD2. CDR3 in amino acids: CASSLDAGGYYNEQYF. Here the CDR3 DNA reads TGTGCCAGCAGCTTAGATGCGGGAGGGTACTACAATGAGCAGTACTTC.